These T cell receptor beta chains were read from a single sample in a study of control samples from healthy donors and cancer patients. Sequencing used immunoSEQ multiplex PCR; TCRdb keeps in-frame clones, though not all of them. This sample carries roughly 93,000 clones, around nine tenths of them seen once, and the ten largest clones take less than 10%. Sample: PBMCs. The receptors originated from a woman between 50 and 59 years old with colorectal cancer. The CDR3 runs from the conserved cysteine through the conserved F or W. A D gene is named only where the DNA matches it firmly.

V: TRBV9; D: -; CDR3: CASSVTGTNTGELFF
V: TRBV29-1; D: -; CDR3: CSVEMMGRALTEAFF
V: TRBV13; D: -; CDR3: CASSLRETQYF
V: TRBV6-1; D: -; CDR3: CASSENRADQPQHF
V: TRBV5-5; D: TRBD1; CDR3: CASSPGGGRGNQPQHF
V: TRBV9; D: -; CDR3: CASTRDTNYGYTF
V: TRBV15; D: -; CDR3: CATSREQARNEQFF
V: TRBV5-6; D: -; CDR3: CASSSTSNQPQHF
V: TRBV6-5; D: TRBD1; CDR3: CASRDRGMNTEAFF
V: TRBV4-3; D: -; CDR3: CASSQGSGSLSYNEQFF
V: TRBV10-2; D: -; CDR3: CASSESNSNQPQHF
V: TRBV24-1; D: -; CDR3: CATTGTSNTGELFF
V: TRBV29-1; D: -; CDR3: CSVFDSSYNEQFF
V: TRBV19; D: -; CDR3: CASSIRFRGQRVDPYNEQFF
V: TRBV6-5; D: -; CDR3: CASTPGRGAFF
V: TRBV27; D: TRBD2; CDR3: CASSFGTSGGAGAKNIQYF
V: TRBV20-1; D: -; CDR3: CSASDPTGLGTQYF
V: TRBV6-5; D: TRBD1; CDR3: CASSFRGQETQYF
V: TRBV5-1; D: TRBD1; CDR3: CASSPWGQGDNQPQHF
V: TRBV27; D: TRBD1; CDR3: CASSPTTGALGYTF
V: TRBV10-2; D: TRBD2; CDR3: CASSEPGTSGGVGANVLTF
V: TRBV19; D: TRBD1; CDR3: CASSHSGTGAYNEQFF
V: TRBV10-3; D: -; CDR3: CAIRDGQTQPQHF
V: TRBV6-2/TRBV6-3; D: -; CDR3: CASSEGGDTQYF
V: TRBV5-1; D: -; CDR3: CASSFGADTQYF
V: TRBV3-1/TRBV3-2; D: TRBD2; CDR3: CASRIAGGSADTQYF
V: TRBV6-1; D: -; CDR3: CASSEVGPADTQYF
V: TRBV18; D: -; CDR3: CASSPGWGNSPLHF
V: TRBV15; D: -; CDR3: CATSRDIQAQHF
V: TRBV6-6; D: -; CDR3: CASSRAGPETQYF
V: TRBV3-1/TRBV3-2; D: TRBD1; CDR3: CASSPDREHYPLGNSPLHF
V: TRBV6-2/TRBV6-3; D: TRBD2; CDR3: CASSYTSGGRTGSTDTQYF
V: TRBV6-1; D: TRBD1; CDR3: CASSTDRGEAFF
V: TRBV7-9; D: -; CDR3: CASSPLDTYSSYNEQFF
V: TRBV4-3; D: -; CDR3: CASSQDRGGATNEKLFF
V: TRBV4-3; D: TRBD1; CDR3: CASSQDVGQQNQPQHF
V: TRBV9; D: -; CDR3: CASSRTDANTGELFF
V: TRBV7-8; D: TRBD1; CDR3: CASSWGQGKETQYF
V: TRBV10-1; D: -; CDR3: CASSDGGADTQYF
V: TRBV6-5; D: TRBD1; CDR3: CASSYYPGQGNGELFF
V: TRBV19; D: TRBD1; CDR3: CASSKGQGRYGYTF
V: TRBV4-1; D: -; CDR3: CASSQEGTPSGNTIYF
V: TRBV13; D: -; CDR3: CASRSGQTRGNSPLHF
V: TRBV4-3; D: -; CDR3: CASSQEGVGGRGYTF
V: TRBV21-1; D: -; CDR3: CASSLLGGEDTEAFF
V: TRBV15; D: -; CDR3: CATSSGFQETQYF
V: TRBV3-1/TRBV3-2; D: -; CDR3: CASSLDRNTEAFF
V: TRBV7-2; D: -; CDR3: CASSSWGRRSSYNEQFF
V: TRBV25-1; D: TRBD1; CDR3: CASTRDRVSPLHF
V: TRBV4-1; D: -; CDR3: CASRDRGAPTDTQYF
V: TRBV25-1; D: TRBD2; CDR3: CASSDGLAGGYNEQFF
V: TRBV24-1; D: -; CDR3: CATSVGTGPKETQYF
V: TRBV6-2/TRBV6-3; D: -; CDR3: CASSYSMGMNTEAFF